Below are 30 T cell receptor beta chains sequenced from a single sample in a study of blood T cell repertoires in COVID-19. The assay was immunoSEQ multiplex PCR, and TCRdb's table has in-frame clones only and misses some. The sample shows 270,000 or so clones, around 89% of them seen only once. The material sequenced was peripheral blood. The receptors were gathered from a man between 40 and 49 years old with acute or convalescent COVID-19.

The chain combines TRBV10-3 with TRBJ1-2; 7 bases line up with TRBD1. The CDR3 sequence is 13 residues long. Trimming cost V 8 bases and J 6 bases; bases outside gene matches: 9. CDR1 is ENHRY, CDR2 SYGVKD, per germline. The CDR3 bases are TGTGCCATCTCAAGACAGGGTGGTAATGGCTACACCTTC. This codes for CAISRQGGNGYTF.

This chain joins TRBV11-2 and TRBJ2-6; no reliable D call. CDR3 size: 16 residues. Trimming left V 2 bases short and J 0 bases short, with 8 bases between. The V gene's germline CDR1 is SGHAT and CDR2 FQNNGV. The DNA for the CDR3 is TGTGCCAGCAGCTTATGGCCAGGCTCTGGGGCCAACGTCCTGACTTTC. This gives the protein CASSLWPGSGANVLTF. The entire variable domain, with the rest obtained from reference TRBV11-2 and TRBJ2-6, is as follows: EAGVAQSPRYKIIEKRQSVAFWCNPISGHATLYWYQQILGQGPKLLIQFQNNGVVDDSQLPKDRFSAERLKGVDSTLKIQPAKLEDSAVYLCASSLWPGSGANVLTFGAGSRLTVL.

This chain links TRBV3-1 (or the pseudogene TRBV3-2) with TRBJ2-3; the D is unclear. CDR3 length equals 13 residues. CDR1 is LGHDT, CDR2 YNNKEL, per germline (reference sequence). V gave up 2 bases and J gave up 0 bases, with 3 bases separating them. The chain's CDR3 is CASSQSSTDTQYF. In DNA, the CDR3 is TGTGCCAGCAGCCAATCTAGCACAGATACGCAGTATTTT.

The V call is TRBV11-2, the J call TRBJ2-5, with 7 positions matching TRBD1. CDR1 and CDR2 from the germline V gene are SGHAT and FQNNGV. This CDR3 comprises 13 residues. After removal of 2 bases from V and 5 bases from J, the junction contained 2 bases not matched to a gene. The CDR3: CASSLTGAETQYF. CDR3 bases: TGTGCCAGCAGCTTAACAGGGGCCGAGACCCAGTACTTC.

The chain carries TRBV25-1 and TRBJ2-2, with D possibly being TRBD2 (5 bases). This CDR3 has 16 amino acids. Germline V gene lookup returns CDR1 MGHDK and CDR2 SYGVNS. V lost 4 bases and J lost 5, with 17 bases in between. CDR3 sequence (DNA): TGTGCCAGCAGTGCCTTCGGAGGCGTAGGTACCGGGGAGCTGTTTTTT. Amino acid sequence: CASSAFGGVGTGELFF.

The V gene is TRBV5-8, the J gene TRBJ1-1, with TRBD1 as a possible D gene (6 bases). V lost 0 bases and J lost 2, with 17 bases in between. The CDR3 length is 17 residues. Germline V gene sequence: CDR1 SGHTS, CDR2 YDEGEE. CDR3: CASSLAQQGDINTEAFF. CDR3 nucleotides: TGTGCCAGCAGCTTGGCCCAACAGGGAGATATTAACACTGAAGCTTTCTTT.

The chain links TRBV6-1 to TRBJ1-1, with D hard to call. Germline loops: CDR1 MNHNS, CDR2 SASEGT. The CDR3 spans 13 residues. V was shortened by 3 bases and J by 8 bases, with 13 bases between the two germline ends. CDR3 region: CASSDGWISEAFF. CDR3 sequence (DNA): TGTGCCAGCAGTGACGGGTGGATTTCCGAAGCTTTCTTT.

The CDR3 DNA sequence: TGTGCCAGCAGCGCCCGGGACAGATATCTTAGCACAGATACGCAGTATTTT. This codes for CASSARDRYLSTDTQYF. The chain joins TRBV9 to TRBJ2-3; the match to TRBD1 covers 7 bases. V lost 3 bases, J lost 0 bases, and 10 bases stayed unmatched. This CDR3 is 17 amino acids long. The germline V gene encodes CDR1 SGDLS and CDR2 YYNGEE.

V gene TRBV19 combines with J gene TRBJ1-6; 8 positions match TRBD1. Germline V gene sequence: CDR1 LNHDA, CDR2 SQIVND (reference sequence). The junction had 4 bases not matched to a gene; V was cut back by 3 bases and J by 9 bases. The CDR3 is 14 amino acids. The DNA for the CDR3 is TGTGCCAGTAGTATCGGACAGGGAGGTTCACCCCTCCACTTT. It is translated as CASSIGQGGSPLHF. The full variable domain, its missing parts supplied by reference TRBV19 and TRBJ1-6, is DGGITQSPKYLFRKEGQNVTLSCEQNLNHDAMYWYRQDPGQGLRLIYYSQIVNDFQKGDIAEGYSVSREKKESFPLTVTSAQKNPTAFYLCASSIGQGGSPLHFGNGTRLTVT.

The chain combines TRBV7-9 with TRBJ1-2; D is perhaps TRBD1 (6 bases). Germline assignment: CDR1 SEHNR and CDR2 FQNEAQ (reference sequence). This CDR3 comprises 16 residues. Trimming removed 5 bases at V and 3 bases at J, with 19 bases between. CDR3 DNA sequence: TGTGCCAGCAGCGAATTGAACAGGGTTCTTTACTATGGCTACACCTTC. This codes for CASSELNRVLYYGYTF.

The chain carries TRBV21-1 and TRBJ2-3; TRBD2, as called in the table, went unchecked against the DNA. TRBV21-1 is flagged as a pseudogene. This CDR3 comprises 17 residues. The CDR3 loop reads CASSLRASGGPKDTQYF. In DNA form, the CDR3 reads TGTGCCAGCAGCTTGAGGGCTAGCGGGGGGCCGAAAGATACGCAGTATTTT.

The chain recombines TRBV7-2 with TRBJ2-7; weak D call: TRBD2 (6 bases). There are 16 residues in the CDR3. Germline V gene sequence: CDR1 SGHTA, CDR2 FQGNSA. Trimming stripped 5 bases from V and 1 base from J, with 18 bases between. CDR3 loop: CASSPLPSGLSYEQYF. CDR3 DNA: TGTGCCAGCAGCCCCCTACCCAGCGGGCTATCCTACGAGCAGTACTTC.

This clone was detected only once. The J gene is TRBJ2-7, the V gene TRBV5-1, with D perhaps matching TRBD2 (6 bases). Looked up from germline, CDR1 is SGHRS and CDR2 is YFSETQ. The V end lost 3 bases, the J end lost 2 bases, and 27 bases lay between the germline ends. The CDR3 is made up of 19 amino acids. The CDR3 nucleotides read TGCGCCAGCAGCTCGCATATTCCTGCTTCGGGACGGACTACCTACGAGCAGTACTTC. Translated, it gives CASSSHIPASGRTTYEQYF.

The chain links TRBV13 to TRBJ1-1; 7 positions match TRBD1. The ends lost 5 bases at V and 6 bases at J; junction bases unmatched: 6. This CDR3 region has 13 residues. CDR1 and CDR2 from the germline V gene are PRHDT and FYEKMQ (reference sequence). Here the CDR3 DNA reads TGTGCCAGCAGCAAAGACAGGGACGCTGAAGCTTTCTTT. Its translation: CASSKDRDAEAFF.

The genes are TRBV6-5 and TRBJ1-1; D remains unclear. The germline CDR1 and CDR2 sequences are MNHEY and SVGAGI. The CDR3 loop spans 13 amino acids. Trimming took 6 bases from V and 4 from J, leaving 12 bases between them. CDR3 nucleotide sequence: TGTGCCAGCAGCCCCTCGGGTGGCACTGAAGCTTTCTTT. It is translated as CASSPSGGTEAFF.

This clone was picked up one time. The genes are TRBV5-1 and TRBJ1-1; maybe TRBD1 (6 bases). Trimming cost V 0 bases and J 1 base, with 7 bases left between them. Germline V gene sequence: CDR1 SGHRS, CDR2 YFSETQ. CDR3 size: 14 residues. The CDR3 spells CASSLAQGNTEAFF. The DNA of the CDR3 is TGCGCCAGCAGCTTGGCACAGGGGAACACTGAAGCTTTCTTT.

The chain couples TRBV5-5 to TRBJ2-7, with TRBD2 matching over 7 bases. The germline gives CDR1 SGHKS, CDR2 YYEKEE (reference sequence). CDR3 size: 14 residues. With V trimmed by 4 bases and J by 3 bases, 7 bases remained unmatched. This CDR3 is CASSNGGGVYEQYF. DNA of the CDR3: TGTGCCAGCAGCAATGGGGGAGGGGTCTACGAGCAGTACTTC. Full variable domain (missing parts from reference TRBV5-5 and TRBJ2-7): DAGVTQSPTHLIKTRGQQVTLRCSPISGHKSVSWYQQVLGQGPQFIFQYYEKEERGRGNFPDRFSARQFPNYSSELNVNALLLGDSALYLCASSNGGGVYEQYFGPGTRLTVT.

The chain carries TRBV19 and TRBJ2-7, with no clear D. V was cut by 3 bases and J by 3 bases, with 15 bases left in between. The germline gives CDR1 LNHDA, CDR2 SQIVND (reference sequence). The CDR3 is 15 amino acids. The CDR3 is CASSMGLTTYYEQYF. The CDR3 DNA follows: TGTGCCAGTAGTATGGGCCTGACAACTTACTACGAGCAGTACTTC.

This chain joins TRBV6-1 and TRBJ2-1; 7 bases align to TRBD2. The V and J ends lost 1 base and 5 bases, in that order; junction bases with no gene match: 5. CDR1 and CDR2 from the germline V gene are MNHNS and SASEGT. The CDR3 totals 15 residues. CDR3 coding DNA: TGTGCCAGCAGTGAAGGGGGGGGAGGCCACAATGAGCAGTTCTTC. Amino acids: CASSEGGGGHNEQFF.

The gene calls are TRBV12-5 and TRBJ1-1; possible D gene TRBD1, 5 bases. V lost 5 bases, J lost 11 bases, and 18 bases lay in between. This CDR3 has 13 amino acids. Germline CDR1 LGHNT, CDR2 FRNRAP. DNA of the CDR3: TGTGCTAGTGGTCCCGAAGGGGCTCTTCAGGCTTTCTTT. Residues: CASGPEGALQAFF.

The CDR3 nucleotides read TGTGCCAGCAGCTTGGATTCTGGGCCCAGGGGGCTTGGCTACACCTTC. Translating it yields CASSLDSGPRGLGYTF. This rearrangement joins TRBV5-5 to TRBJ1-2; 8 bases line up with TRBD1. The length of the CDR3 is 16 residues. The germline CDR1 and CDR2 sequences are SGHKS and YYEKEE (reference sequence). Trimming took 0 bases from V and 7 from J; bases not matched to a gene: 11.

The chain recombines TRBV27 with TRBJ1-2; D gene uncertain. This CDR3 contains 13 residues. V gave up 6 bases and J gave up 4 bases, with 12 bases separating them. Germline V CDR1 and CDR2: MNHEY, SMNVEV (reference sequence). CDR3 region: CASRTSGSYGYTF. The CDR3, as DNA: TGTGCCAGCAGAACGTCGGGGAGCTATGGCTACACCTTC.

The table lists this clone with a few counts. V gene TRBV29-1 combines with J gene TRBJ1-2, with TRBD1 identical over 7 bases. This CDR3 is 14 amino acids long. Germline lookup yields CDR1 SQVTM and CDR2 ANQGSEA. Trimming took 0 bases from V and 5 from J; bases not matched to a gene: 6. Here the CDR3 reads CSVEDRKGAYGYTF. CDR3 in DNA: TGCAGCGTTGAAGATCGGAAGGGGGCGTATGGCTACACCTTC.

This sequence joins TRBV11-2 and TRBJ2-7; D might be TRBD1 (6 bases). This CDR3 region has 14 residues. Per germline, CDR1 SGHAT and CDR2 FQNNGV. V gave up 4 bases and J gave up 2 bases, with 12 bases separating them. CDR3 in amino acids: CASSWTDTTYEQYF. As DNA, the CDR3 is TGTGCCAGCAGCTGGACAGATACTACCTACGAGCAGTACTTC.

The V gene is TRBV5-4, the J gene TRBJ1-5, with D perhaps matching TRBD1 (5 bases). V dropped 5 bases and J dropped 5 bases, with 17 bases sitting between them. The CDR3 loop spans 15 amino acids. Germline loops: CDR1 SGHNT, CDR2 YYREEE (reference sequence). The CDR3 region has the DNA TGTGCCAGCAGTTCCGGGAGGGGCAAGGATCAGCCCCAGCATTTT. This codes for CASSSGRGKDQPQHF.

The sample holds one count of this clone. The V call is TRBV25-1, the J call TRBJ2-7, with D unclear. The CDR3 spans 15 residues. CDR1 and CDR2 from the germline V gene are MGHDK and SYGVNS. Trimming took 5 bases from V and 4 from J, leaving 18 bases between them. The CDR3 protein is CASSPRSRYSYEQYF. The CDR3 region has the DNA TGTGCCAGCAGTCCTCGGAGTAGGTATTCTTACGAGCAGTACTTC.

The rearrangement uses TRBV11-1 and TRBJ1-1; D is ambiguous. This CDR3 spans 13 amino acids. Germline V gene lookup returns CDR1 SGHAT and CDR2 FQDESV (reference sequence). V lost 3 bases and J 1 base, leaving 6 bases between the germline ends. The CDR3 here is CASSLGRNTEAFF. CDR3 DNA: TGTGCCAGCAGCTTGGGGAGGAACACTGAAGCTTTCTTT. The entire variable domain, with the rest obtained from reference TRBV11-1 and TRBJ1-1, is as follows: EAEVAQSPRYKITEKSQAVAFWCDPISGHATLYWYRQILGQGPELLVQFQDESVVDDSQLPKDRFSAERLKGVDSTLKIQPAELGDSAMYLCASSLGRNTEAFFGQGTRLTVV.

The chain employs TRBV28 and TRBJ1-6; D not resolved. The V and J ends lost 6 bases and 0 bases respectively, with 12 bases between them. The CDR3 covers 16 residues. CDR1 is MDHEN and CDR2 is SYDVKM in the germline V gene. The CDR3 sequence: CASRVTSRSYNSPLHF. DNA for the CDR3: TGTGCCAGCAGGGTGACTTCCCGCTCCTATAATTCACCCCTCCACTTT.

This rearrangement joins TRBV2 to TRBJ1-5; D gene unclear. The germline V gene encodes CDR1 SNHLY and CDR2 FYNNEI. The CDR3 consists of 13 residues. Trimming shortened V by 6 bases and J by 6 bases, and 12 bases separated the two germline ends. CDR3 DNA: TGTGCCAGCAGAGGGAACGAGGGTCAGCCCCAGCATTTT. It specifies CASRGNEGQPQHF.

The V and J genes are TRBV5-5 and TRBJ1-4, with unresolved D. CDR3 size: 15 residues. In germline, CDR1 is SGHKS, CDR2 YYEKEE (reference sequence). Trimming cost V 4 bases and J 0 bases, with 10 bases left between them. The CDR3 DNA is TGTGCCAGCAGCCCCCCGCGGGCAACTAATGAAAAACTGTTTTTT. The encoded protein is CASSPPRATNEKLFF.